The subject of this entry is one T cell receptor (beta chain). The sample belongs to a study of T cells in localized non-small cell lung cancer. V lost 6 bases and J 1 base, leaving 12 bases between the germline ends. The CDR3 covers 15 residues. Germline V gene lookup returns CDR1 MGHRA and CDR2 YSYEKL. Profiling relied on immunoSEQ multiplex PCR, and the TCRdb table lists in-frame clones only, not all of them. The sample holds about 34,000 clones, roughly 86% seen once. The sample here was peripheral blood, taken before any cancer treatment. This receptor was identified in a woman aged 35 to 70 with stage I lung adenocarcinoma. The rearrangement links TRBV4-1 to TRBJ2-2; D gene ambiguous. CDR3 nucleotides: TGCGCCAGCAGTCTCGCCCCCAAGAACACCGGGGAGCTGTTTTTT. Its protein product is CASSLAPKNTGELFF.